This T cell receptor beta chain was sequenced during a study of T cells in Graves' hyperthyroidism and ophthalmopathy. Overall study context: Staff took peripheral blood when the initial diagnosis was made, before any treatment began.

The CDR3 consists of 13 residues. Between the trimmed V and J ends, which lost 3 bases and 4 bases, there was a span of 7 bases. Germline values: CDR1 PRHDT, CDR2 FYEKMQ (reference sequence). Every diagnosis used clinical symptoms, serum thyroxine and TRAb, thyroid ultrasound and orbital computed tomography. The source material, RNA transcripts, was used to amplify TCR beta CDR3 regions. When the TCR CDR3 underwent first-round RT-PCR, the HTBI primer set was used. In TCRdb, the multiplex PCR reads were re-called with MiXCR into one record per CDR3 protein. The table lists about 610,000 distinct CDR3 sequences, about 16% of them singletons. This clonotype was counted only a few times.

This chain uses TRBV13 with TRBJ1-3, with D maybe TRBD1 (5 bases). Input material: blood. The sequence was obtained from a woman in her thirties or forties with Graves' ophthalmopathy. The CDR3 DNA is TGTGCCAGCAGCTTTACAGGAGGAAACACCATATATTTT. The encoded protein is CASSFTGGNTIYF.